This T cell receptor (beta chain) was captured by sequencing in a study of blood T cells in healthy people across ages. The germline V gene has CDR1 SGHRS and CDR2 YFSETQ. The CDR3 extends over 14 amino acids. Drawn from each donor were 7.5 to 10 milliliters of peripheral blood. RNA extraction gave at least 5.5 micrograms of total RNA per sample. A J-beta primer mix and a sample-barcoded 5' primer were used in a second PCR of roughly 6 to 12 cycles. With 12 random nucleotides, a template-switch adaptor tagged each individual cDNA molecule. TCRdb redid the calling of the 5' RACE reads with MiXCR, one entry per CDR3 protein. The table has over a million distinct CDR3 sequences, approximately 38% seen once.

The genes are TRBV5-1 and TRBJ2-5; 8 bases are shared with TRBD2. TRBJ2-7 matches the DNA end more closely, so the J call is doubtful. The material sequenced was blood. This sequence was found in a woman aged 18-29 years in good health. The CDR3: CASRTSAQRDEQYF. The CDR3 bases are TGCGCCAGCAGGACTAGCGCCCAAAGAGACGAGCAGTACTTC.